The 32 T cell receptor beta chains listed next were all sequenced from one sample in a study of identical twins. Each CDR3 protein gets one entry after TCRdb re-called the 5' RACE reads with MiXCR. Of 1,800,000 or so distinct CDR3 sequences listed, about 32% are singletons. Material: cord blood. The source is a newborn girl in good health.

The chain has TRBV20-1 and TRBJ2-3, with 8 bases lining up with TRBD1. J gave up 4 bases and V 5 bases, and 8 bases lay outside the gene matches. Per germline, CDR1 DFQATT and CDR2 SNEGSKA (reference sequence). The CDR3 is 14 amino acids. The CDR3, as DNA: TGCAGTGCTCTTATAAAGACAGGGGCAGATACGCAGTATTTT. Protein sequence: CSALIKTGADTQYF.

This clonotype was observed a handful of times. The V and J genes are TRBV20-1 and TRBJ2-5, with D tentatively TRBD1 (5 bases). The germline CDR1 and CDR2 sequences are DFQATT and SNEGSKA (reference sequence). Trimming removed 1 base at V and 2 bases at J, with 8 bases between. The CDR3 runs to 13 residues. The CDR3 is CSARVYRQETQYF. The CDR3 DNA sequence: TGCAGTGCTAGAGTGTACAGGCAAGAGACCCAGTACTTC.

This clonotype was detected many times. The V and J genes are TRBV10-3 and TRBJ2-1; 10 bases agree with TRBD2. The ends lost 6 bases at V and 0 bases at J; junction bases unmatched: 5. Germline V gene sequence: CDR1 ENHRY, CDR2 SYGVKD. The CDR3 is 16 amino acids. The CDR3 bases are TGTGCCATCAGCGGACTAGCGGAAAGCTCCTACAATGAGCAGTTCTTC. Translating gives CAISGLAESSYNEQFF.

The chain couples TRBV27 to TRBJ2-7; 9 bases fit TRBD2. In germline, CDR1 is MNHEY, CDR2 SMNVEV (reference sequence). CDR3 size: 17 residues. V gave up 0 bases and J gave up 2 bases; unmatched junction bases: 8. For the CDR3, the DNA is TGTGCCAGCAGTTTATCGAGGGGACTAGCCGACCCCTACGAGCAGTACTTC. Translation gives CASSLSRGLADPYEQYF.

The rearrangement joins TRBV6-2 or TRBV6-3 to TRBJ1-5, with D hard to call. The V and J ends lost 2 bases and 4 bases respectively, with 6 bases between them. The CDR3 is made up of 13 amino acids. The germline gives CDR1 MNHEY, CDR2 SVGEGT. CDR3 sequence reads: CASSYTWNQPQHF. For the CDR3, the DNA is TGTGCCAGCAGTTACACCTGGAATCAGCCCCAGCATTTT.

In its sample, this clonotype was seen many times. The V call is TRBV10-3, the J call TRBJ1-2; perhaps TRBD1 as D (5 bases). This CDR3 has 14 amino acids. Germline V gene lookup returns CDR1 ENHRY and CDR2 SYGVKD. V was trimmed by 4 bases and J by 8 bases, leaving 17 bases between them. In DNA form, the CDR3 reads TGTGCCATCAGTGTAAAGGCCTCAGGGTCCGGCTACACCTTC. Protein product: CAISVKASGSGYTF.

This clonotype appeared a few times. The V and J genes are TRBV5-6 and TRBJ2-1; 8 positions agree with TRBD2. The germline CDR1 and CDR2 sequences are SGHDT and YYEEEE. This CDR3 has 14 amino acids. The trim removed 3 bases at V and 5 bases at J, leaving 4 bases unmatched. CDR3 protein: CASSWISGNNEQFF. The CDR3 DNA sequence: TGTGCCAGCAGCTGGATTAGCGGGAACAATGAGCAGTTCTTC.

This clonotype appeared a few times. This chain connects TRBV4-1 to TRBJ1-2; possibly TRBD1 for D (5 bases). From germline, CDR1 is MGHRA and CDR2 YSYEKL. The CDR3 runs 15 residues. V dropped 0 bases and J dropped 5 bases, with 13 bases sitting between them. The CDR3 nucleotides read TGCGCCAGCAGCCAAGATTTTCCCGGGGCATATGGCTACACCTTC. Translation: CASSQDFPGAYGYTF.

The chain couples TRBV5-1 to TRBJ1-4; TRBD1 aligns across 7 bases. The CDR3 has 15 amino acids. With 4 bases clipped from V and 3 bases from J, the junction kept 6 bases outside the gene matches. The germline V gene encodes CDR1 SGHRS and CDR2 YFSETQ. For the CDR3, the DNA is TGCGCCAGCAGCACCAACAGGGGAGCTAATGAAAAACTGTTTTTT. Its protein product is CASSTNRGANEKLFF.

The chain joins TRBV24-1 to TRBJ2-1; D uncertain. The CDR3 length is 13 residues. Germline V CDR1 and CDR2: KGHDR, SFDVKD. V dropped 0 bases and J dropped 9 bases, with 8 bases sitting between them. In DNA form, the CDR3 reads TGTGCCACCAGTGATTTGGTGAACAGTGAGCAGTTCTTC. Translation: CATSDLVNSEQFF.

As DNA, the CDR3 is TGTGCCAGCAGCCAATGGCATATAGCGGGAGGGCCGTGGACAGATACGCAGTATTTT. It translates to CASSQWHIAGGPWTDTQYF. The chain has TRBV4-2 and TRBJ2-3; 11 nucleotides match TRBD2. Per germline, CDR1 LGHNA and CDR2 YNFKEQ. The trim removed 2 bases at V and 3 bases at J, leaving 13 bases unmatched. The CDR3 contains 19 residues.

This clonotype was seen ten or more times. This CDR3 reads CASSLGTGRNIQYF. In nucleotides, the CDR3 is TGTGCCAGCAGCCTGGGAACAGGACGAAACATTCAGTACTTC. The gene calls are TRBV12-3 or TRBV12-4 and TRBJ2-4; D may be TRBD1 (5 bases). The CDR3 sequence is 14 residues long. V was cut by 6 bases and J by 6 bases, with 15 bases left in between.

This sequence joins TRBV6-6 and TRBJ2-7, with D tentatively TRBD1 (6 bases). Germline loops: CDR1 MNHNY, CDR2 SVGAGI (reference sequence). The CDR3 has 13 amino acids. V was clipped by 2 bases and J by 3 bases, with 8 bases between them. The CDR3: CASSYTGNYEQYF. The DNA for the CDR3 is TGTGCCAGCAGTTACACAGGGAACTACGAGCAGTACTTC.

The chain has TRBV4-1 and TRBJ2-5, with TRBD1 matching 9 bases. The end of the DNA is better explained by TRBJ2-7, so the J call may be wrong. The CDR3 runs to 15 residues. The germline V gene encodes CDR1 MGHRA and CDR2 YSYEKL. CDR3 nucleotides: TGCGCCAGCAGCCAAGATTGGGACAGGGTGAGCGAGCAGTACTTC. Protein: CASSQDWDRVSEQYF.

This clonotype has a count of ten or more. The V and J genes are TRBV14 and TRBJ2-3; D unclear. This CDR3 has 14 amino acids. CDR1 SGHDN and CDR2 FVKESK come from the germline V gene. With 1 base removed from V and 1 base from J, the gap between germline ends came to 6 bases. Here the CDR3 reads CASSQVEGTDTQYF. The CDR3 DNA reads TGTGCCAGCAGCCAAGTAGAGGGCACAGATACGCAGTATTTT.

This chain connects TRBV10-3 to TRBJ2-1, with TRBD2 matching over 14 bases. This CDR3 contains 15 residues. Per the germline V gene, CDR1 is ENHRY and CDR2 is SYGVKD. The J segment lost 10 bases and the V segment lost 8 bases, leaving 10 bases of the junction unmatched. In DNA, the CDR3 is TGTGCCATCGGCCAGGGACTAGCGGGAGAATACGAGCAGTTCTTC. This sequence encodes CAIGQGLAGEYEQFF.

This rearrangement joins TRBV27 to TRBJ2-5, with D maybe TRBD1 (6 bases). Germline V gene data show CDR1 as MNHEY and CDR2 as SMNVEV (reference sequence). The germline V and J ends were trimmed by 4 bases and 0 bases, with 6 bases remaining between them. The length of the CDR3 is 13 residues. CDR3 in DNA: TGTGCCAGCAGTTACAGGGACCAAGAGACCCAGTACTTC. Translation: CASSYRDQETQYF.

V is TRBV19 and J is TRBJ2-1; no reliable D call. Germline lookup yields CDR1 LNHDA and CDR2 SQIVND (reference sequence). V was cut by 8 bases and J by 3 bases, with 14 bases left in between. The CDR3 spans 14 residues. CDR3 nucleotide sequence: TGTGCCAGTCGCAGTATGACAATCTACAATGAGCAGTTCTTC. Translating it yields CASRSMTIYNEQFF.

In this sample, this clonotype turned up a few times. This CDR3 reads CASSQTARSSYNEQFF. CDR3 coding DNA: TGTGCCAGTAGTCAAACGGCCAGAAGCTCCTACAATGAGCAGTTCTTC. The gene calls are TRBV19 and TRBJ2-1; no firm D call. V was shortened by 5 bases and J by 0 bases, with 14 bases between the two germline ends. The CDR3 contains 16 residues. The germline CDR1 and CDR2 sequences are LNHDA and SQIVND (reference sequence). The full variable domain, rest sourced from reference TRBV19 and TRBJ2-1, is DGGITQSPKYLFRKEGQNVTLSCEQNLNHDAMYWYRQDPGQGLRLIYYSQIVNDFQKGDIAEGYSVSREKKESFPLTVTSAQKNPTAFYLCASSQTARSSYNEQFFGPGTRLTVL.

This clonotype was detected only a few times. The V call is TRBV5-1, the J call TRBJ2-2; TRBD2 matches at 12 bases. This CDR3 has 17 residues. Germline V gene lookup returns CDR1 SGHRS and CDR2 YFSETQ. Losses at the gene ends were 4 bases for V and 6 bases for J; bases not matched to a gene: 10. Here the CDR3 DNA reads TGCGCCAGCAGCGCAAGGACTAGCGGGGAACCGGCCGGGGAGCTGTTTTTT. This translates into CASSARTSGEPAGELFF.

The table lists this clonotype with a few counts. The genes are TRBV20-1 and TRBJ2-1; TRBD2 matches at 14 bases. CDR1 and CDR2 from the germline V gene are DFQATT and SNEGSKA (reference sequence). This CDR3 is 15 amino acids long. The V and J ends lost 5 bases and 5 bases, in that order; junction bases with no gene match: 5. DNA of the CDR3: TGCAGTGCTCCCCCGGGACTAGCGGGAGACAATGAGCAGTTCTTC. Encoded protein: CSAPPGLAGDNEQFF.

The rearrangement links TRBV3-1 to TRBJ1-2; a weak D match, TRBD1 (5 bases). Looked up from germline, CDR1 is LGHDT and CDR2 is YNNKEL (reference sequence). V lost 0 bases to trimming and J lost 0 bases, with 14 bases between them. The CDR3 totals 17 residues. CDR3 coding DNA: TGTGCCAGCAGCCAAGAACCGGGGCCGGGGGCTAACTATGGCTACACCTTC. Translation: CASSQEPGPGANYGYTF.

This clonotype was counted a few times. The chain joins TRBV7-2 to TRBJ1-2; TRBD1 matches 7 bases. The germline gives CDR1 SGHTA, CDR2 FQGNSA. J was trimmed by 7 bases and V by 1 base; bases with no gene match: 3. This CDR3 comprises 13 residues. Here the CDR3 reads CASSLGTGAGYTF. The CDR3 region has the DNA TGTGCCAGCAGCTTAGGTACAGGGGCTGGCTACACCTTC.

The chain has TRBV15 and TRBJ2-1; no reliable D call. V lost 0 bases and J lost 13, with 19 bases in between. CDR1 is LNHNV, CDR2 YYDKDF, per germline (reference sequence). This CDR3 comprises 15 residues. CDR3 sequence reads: CATSRDGRIQETQFF. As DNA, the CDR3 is TGTGCCACCAGCAGAGATGGTAGGATCCAAGAGACCCAGTTCTTC.

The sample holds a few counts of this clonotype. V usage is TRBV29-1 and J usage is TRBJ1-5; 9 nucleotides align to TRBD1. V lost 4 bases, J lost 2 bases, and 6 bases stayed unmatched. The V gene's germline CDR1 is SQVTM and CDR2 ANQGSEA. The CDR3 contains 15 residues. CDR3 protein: CSVVDRGKGNQPQHF. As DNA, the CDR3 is TGCAGCGTTGTAGACAGGGGGAAGGGCAATCAGCCCCAGCATTTT.

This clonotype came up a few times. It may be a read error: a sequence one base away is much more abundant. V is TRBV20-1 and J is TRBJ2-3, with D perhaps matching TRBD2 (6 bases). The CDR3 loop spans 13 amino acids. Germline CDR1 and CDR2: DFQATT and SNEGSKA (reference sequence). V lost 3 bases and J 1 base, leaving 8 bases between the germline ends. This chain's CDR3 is CSASASGTDTQYF. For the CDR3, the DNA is TGCAGTGCTAGCGCTAGCGGCACAGATACGCAGTATTTT.

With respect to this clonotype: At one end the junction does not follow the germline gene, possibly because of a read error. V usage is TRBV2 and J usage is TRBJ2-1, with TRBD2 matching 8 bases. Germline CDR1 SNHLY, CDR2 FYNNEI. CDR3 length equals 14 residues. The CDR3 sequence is CASRRLALNNERFF. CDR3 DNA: TGTGCCAGCAGAAGACTAGCGCTCAACAATGAGCGGTTCTTC.

The CDR3 is CASDGGTTEAFF. The CDR3 coding sequence is TGTGCCTCGGACGGGGGGACCACTGAAGCTTTCTTT. This sequence joins TRBV30 and TRBJ1-1; a possible D gene is TRBD1 (5 bases). This CDR3 spans 12 amino acids. CDR1 and CDR2 (germline): GTSNPN, SVGIG (reference sequence). Trimming pared 7 bases from V and 4 bases from J, leaving 13 bases between. Filled out from reference TRBV30 and TRBJ1-1, the complete variable domain reads SQTIHQWPATLVQPVGSPLSLECTVEGTSNPNLYWYRQAAGRGLQLLFYSVGIGQISSEVPQNLSASRPQDRQFILSSKKLLLSDSGFYLCASDGGTTEAFFGQGTRLTVV.

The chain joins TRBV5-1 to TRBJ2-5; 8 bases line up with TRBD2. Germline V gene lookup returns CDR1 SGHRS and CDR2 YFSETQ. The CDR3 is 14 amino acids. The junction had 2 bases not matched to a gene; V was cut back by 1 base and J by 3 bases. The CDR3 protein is CASSLQLAEETQYF. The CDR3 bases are TGCGCCAGCAGCTTGCAACTAGCGGAAGAGACCCAGTACTTC.

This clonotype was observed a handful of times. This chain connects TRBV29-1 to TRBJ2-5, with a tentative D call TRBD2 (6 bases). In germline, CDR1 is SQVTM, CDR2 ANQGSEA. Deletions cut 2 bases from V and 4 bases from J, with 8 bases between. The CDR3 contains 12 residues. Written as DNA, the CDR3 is TGCAGCGTTGAACGGGGGACAGAGACCCAGTACTTC. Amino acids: CSVERGTETQYF. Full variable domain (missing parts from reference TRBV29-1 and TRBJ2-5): SAVISQKPSRDICQRGTSLTIQCQVDSQVTMMFWYRQQPGQSLTLIATANQGSEATYESGFVIDKFPISRPNLTFSTLTVSNMSPEDSSIYLCSVERGTETQYFGPGTRLLVL.

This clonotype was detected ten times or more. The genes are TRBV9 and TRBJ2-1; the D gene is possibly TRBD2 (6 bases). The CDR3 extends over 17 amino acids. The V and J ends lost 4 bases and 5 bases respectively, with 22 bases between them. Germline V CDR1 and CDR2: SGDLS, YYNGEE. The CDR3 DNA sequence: TGTGCCAGCAGCCCCCGGCGGGGCGTTACTCGAGACAATGAGCAGTTCTTC. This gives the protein CASSPRRGVTRDNEQFF.

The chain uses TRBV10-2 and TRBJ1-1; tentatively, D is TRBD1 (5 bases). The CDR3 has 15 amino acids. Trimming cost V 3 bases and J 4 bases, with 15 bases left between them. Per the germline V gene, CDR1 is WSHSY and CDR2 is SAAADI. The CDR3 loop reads CASSESWVRGTEAFF. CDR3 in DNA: TGCGCCAGCAGTGAAAGTTGGGTAAGGGGCACTGAAGCTTTCTTT.